The 9 T cell receptor beta chains reported below all come from one sample, sequenced in a study of identical twins. TCRdb processed the 5' RACE reads anew with MiXCR; each CDR3 protein has one entry. The repertoire holds 1.5 million to 2 million distinct CDR3 sequences, 32% seen once, with approximately 0.29% in the top ten. Sequencing used cord blood. Receptors were obtained from a newborn girl in good health.

Comment on this clonotype: The germline gene is not matched at one end of the junction; a read error may be the cause. The chain employs TRBV25-1 and TRBJ2-1; perhaps TRBD2 as D (7 bases). Germline lookup yields CDR1 MGHDK and CDR2 SYGVNS. The CDR3 has 16 residues. CDR3: CSSSDPRGGSYNEQFF. The CDR3 DNA follows: TGTTCCAGCAGTGACCCCAGGGGAGGGTCCTACAATGAGCAGTTCTTC.

The table lists this clonotype with a count of one. This chain uses TRBV6-1 with TRBJ1-2, with D possibly matching TRBD1 (6 bases). The CDR3 extends over 14 amino acids. Trimming shortened V by 4 bases and J by 5 bases, and 14 bases separated the two germline ends. Germline CDR1 MNHNS, CDR2 SASEGT. CDR3 sequence (DNA): TGTGCCAGCAGTGGTTACAGGGTAGGGTATGGCTACACCTTC. Translation gives CASSGYRVGYGYTF.

This clonotype came up many times. V is TRBV20-1 and J is TRBJ2-5; D not resolved. Germline V lookup: CDR1 DFQATT, CDR2 SNEGSKA (reference sequence). The ends were cut back, 1 base at V and 4 bases at J, with 4 bases in the middle. The CDR3 runs to 11 residues. The CDR3 region is CSARVGETQYF. CDR3 in DNA: TGCAGTGCTAGAGTGGGAGAGACCCAGTACTTC.

The V gene is TRBV20-1, the J gene TRBJ1-5; D might be TRBD1 (6 bases). CDR1 DFQATT and CDR2 SNEGSKA come from the germline V gene (reference sequence). The CDR3 has 15 residues. V shed 1 base and J shed 5 bases, with 15 bases lying between them. The CDR3: CSARGPTKGDQPQHF. CDR3 DNA: TGCAGTGCTAGAGGCCCGACGAAGGGGGATCAGCCCCAGCATTTT.

The rearrangement links TRBV7-2 to TRBJ1-3; D not certain. V was trimmed by 5 bases and J by 2 bases, leaving 7 bases between them. In germline, CDR1 is SGHTA, CDR2 FQGNSA. The CDR3 spans 13 residues. The CDR3 sequence: CASSPHTGNTIYF. In DNA, the CDR3 is TGTGCCAGCAGCCCGCACACTGGAAACACCATATATTTT.

The chain is built from TRBV7-2 and TRBJ1-6; no firm D call. Germline loops: CDR1 SGHTA, CDR2 FQGNSA. V lost 1 base to trimming and J lost 5 bases, with 6 bases between them. The CDR3 spans 14 residues. Here the CDR3 DNA reads TGTGCCAGCAGCTTAGGAAGTAATAATTCACCCCTCCACTTT. This gives the protein CASSLGSNNSPLHF.

This chain links TRBV6-2 or TRBV6-3 with TRBJ2-7; D gene ambiguous. CDR3 length: 11 residues. The V gene lost 7 bases and the J gene lost 5 bases, with 9 bases spanning the gap. Germline CDR1 is MNHEY and CDR2 is SVGEGT. The DNA for the CDR3 is TGTGCCAGCAAAATAGAAGACGAGCAGTACTTC. Protein: CASKIEDEQYF.

The chain joins TRBV10-3 to TRBJ2-2; 12 nucleotides agree with TRBD2. Per germline, CDR1 ENHRY and CDR2 SYGVKD. This CDR3 has 16 amino acids. J gave up 6 bases and V 3 bases, and 5 bases lay outside the gene matches. The CDR3 reads CAISERLAGVAGELFF. CDR3 DNA sequence: TGTGCCATCAGTGAAAGACTAGCGGGAGTTGCCGGGGAGCTGTTTTTT.

On this clonotype: One junction end does not reproduce the germline sequence, and a read error may be involved. This chain connects TRBV19 to TRBJ2-4; no firm D call. Germline V gene lookup returns CDR1 LNHDA and CDR2 SQIVND (reference sequence). The CDR3 runs to 13 residues. The CDR3 spells CASSIGPENLQYF. As DNA, the CDR3 is TGTGCCAGTAGTATTGGGCCGGAAAACCTTCAGTACTTC.